The 9 T cell receptor beta chains below all came from one sample that was sequenced in a study of cytomegalovirus exposure and HLA in healthy donors. Primers: 60 Vbeta forward and 13 Jbeta reverse. Clones were sequenced by immunoSEQ multiplex PCR, and TCRdb holds only the in-frame ones, with some missing. The sample yields 150,000 to 200,000 clones, 76% seen once. Sequencing used PBMCs. These receptors originate from a man younger than 35 in good health and CMV-seronegative.

The CDR3 is CASRGGAGANVLTF. CDR3 nucleotides: TGTGCCAGCCGAGGGGGTGCTGGGGCCAACGTCCTGACTTTC. The chain carries TRBV28 and TRBJ2-6; D possibly corresponds to TRBD1 (6 bases). This CDR3 has 14 amino acids. Trimming cost V 8 bases and J 2 bases, with 10 bases left between them. Germline V gene lookup returns CDR1 MDHEN and CDR2 SYDVKM.

The genes are TRBV7-3 and TRBJ2-5; 7 bases agree with TRBD2. The CDR3 covers 15 residues. V trimming: 5 bases; J trimming: 2 bases; junction bases outside the gene matches: 8. Per the germline V gene, CDR1 is SGHTA and CDR2 is FQGTGA. The CDR3 reads CASSPVAGAQETQYF. CDR3 nucleotide sequence: TGTGCCAGCAGCCCCGTAGCGGGCGCACAAGAGACCCAGTACTTC.

The count of this clone is one. V is TRBV5-4 and J is TRBJ2-6; D possibly corresponds to TRBD1 (5 bases). Looked up from germline, CDR1 is SGHNT and CDR2 is YYREEE (reference sequence). The ends were cut back, 3 bases at V and 1 base at J, with 8 bases in the middle. This CDR3 comprises 15 residues. CDR3 sequence reads: CASSWTSSGANVLTF. The DNA of the CDR3 is TGTGCCAGCAGCTGGACAAGTTCTGGGGCCAACGTCCTGACTTTC.

This chain uses TRBV28 with TRBJ1-1; D remains unclear. The V gene lost 9 bases and the J gene lost 0 bases, with 14 bases spanning the gap. This CDR3 comprises 14 residues. Germline lookup yields CDR1 MDHEN and CDR2 SYDVKM. CDR3 protein: CASFSGTLNTEAFF. The CDR3 DNA reads TGTGCCAGTTTTAGCGGCACCCTGAACACTGAAGCTTTCTTT. Full variable domain (remainder filled in from reference TRBV28 and TRBJ1-1): DVKVTQSSRYLVKRTGEKVFLECVQDMDHENMFWYRQDPGLGLRLIYFSYDVKMKEKGDIPEGYSVSREKKERFSLILESASTNQTSMYLCASFSGTLNTEAFFGQGTRLTVV.

The genes are TRBV4-1 and TRBJ1-1; 7 positions match TRBD1. Germline CDR1 is MGHRA and CDR2 is YSYEKL. With 0 bases clipped from V and 5 bases from J, the junction kept 6 bases outside the gene matches. The CDR3 is 15 residues long. For the CDR3, the DNA is TGCGCCAGCAGCCAAGAGACAGGGAGGACTACTGAAGCTTTCTTT. The encoded protein is CASSQETGRTTEAFF.

This clone came up a few times. The J gene is TRBJ2-1, the V gene TRBV18, with D tentatively TRBD2 (7 bases). V gave up 0 bases and J gave up 7 bases, with 16 bases separating them. Per germline, CDR1 KGHSH and CDR2 LQKENI. The CDR3 contains 16 residues. The chain's CDR3 is CASSPPMRGPLNEQFF. The CDR3 DNA reads TGTGCCAGCTCACCACCGATGCGGGGGCCCTTAAATGAGCAGTTCTTC.

The chain employs TRBV27 and TRBJ1-4; no reliable D call. V was clipped by 4 bases and J by 8 bases, with 17 bases between them. The CDR3 is 15 amino acids. Germline loops: CDR1 MNHEY, CDR2 SMNVEV (reference sequence). CDR3 nucleotide sequence: TGTGCCAGCAGTTCCGTTTCGAGGCATCGCGAAAAACTGTTTTTT. Translating it yields CASSSVSRHREKLFF.

This clone has a handful of counts. The V call is TRBV29-1, the J call TRBJ2-1; 7 bases match TRBD1. Germline CDR1 reads SQVTM; CDR2 reads ANQGSEA. The CDR3 spans 12 residues. With 4 bases clipped from V and 9 bases from J, the junction kept 6 bases outside the gene matches. CDR3 region: CSVGKGAGEQFF. CDR3 in DNA: TGCAGCGTTGGAAAGGGGGCCGGTGAGCAGTTCTTC.

In its sample, this clone was seen once. The chain employs TRBV10-3 and TRBJ2-5; D perhaps matches TRBD2 (6 bases). This CDR3 comprises 12 residues. The germline CDR1 and CDR2 sequences are ENHRY and SYGVKD. V gave up 2 bases and J gave up 5 bases, with 6 bases separating them. CDR3 DNA sequence: TGTGCCATCAGTGAGGGGGGGGAGACCCAGTACTTC. It encodes CAISEGGETQYF.